This entry describes one TCR beta chain. Its specificity is not known. These data belong to a study of cytomegalovirus exposure and HLA in healthy donors. Whole-study context: Within an early data release were 85 million or so unique TCRs drawn from HLA-typed donors.

A multiplex PCR was run with 60 Vbeta primers and 13 Jbeta primers. Generated by immunoSEQ multiplex PCR, the TCRdb table keeps only in-frame clones and is missing some. The repertoire holds a few hundred thousand clones, with over 65% as singletons. Trimming cost V 5 bases and J 8 bases; bases outside gene matches: 5. The CDR3 is made up of 13 amino acids. Per germline, CDR1 SGHNT and CDR2 YENEEA. Study-wide findings and caveats: The likely explanation for a cluster of highly shared sequence variants was sequencing artifact. Using a false discovery rate of 0.05, a later analysis showed that approximately 17,000 TCR beta sequences were associated with HLA alleles.

V and J are TRBV11-3 and TRBJ1-1; the match to TRBD1 covers 10 bases. This clonotype was obtained from a woman between 55 and 75 years old in good health and CMV-seropositive. Sequenced material: PBMCs. CDR3: CASSLRQGAEAFF. The CDR3 DNA reads as TGTGCCAGCAGCCTCAGACAGGGGGCGGAAGCTTTCTTT. The full variable domain, with the rest looked up from reference TRBV11-3 and TRBJ1-1, is EAGVVQSPRYKIIEKKQPVAFWCNPISGHNTLYWYLQNLGQGPELLIRYENEEAVDDSQLPKDRFSAERLKGVDSTLKIQPAELGDSAVYLCASSLRQGAEAFFGQGTRLTVV.